Below are 26 T cell receptor beta chains sequenced from a single sample in a study of Ad26.COV2.S vaccination and SARS-CoV-2 variants. Some clones are missing from TCRdb's copy, which holds only in-frame ones; the method was immunoSEQ multiplex PCR. The repertoire holds about 680,000 clones, with around 89% as singletons. The sample's treatment: approximately 18 received Ad26.COV2.S at low or high dose, single or two shots; about five received placebo; per-sample allocation not given. The study sampled participants on day 63 after the first vaccine or placebo injection. This specimen consisted of peripheral blood, obtained in a trial of Ad26.COV2.S vaccine versus placebo. The receptor source for this set is a person between 18 and 60 years old who received the Ad26.COV2.S COVID-19 vaccine or a placebo.

The V call is TRBV5-8, the J call TRBJ2-7; D not resolved. CDR1 is SGHTS, CDR2 YDEGEE, per germline. V lost 6 bases and J lost 0, with 10 bases in between. The CDR3 contains 13 residues. DNA of the CDR3: TGTGCCAGCAATCCCCGACCCTCCTACGAGCAGTACTTC. It is translated as CASNPRPSYEQYF.

The V call is TRBV6-5, the J call TRBJ1-1, with a weak D call TRBD1 (6 bases). CDR3 size: 16 residues. Trimming shortened V by 1 base and J by 6 bases, and 18 bases separated the two germline ends. Germline CDR1 is MNHEY and CDR2 is SVGAGI. For the CDR3, the DNA is TGTGCCAGCAGTTACTGGGGGGCCAGTATGGTTTCTGAAGCTTTCTTT. It codes for CASSYWGASMVSEAFF.

This sequence joins TRBV7-6 and TRBJ2-2; no clear D gene. The V end was cut by 0 bases, the J end by 0 bases, with 8 bases between. Germline V CDR1 and CDR2: SGHVS, FNYEAQ. CDR3 length: 16 residues. CDR3 sequence (DNA): TGTGCCAGCAGCTTAGCGAGCCGGGCGAACACCGGGGAGCTGTTTTTT. Residues: CASSLASRANTGELFF.

This sequence joins TRBV10-3 and TRBJ1-1; D not resolved. Germline CDR1 ENHRY, CDR2 SYGVKD. Trimming removed 6 bases from V and 4 bases from J, with 18 bases in between. The CDR3 has 15 residues. CDR3 coding DNA: TGTGCCATCAGCCCTCAGGTGCCTGGGTTCACTGAAGCTTTCTTT. As protein: CAISPQVPGFTEAFF.

The CDR3 loop reads CASSEYSISGRAGEQFF. Written as DNA, the CDR3 is TGTGCCAGCAGTGAATATTCTATTAGCGGGAGGGCAGGTGAGCAGTTCTTC. The V call is TRBV25-1, the J call TRBJ2-1; 11 bases are a match to TRBD2. This CDR3 comprises 17 residues. The germline gives CDR1 MGHDK, CDR2 SYGVNS. The V and J ends lost 0 bases and 9 bases, in that order; junction bases with no gene match: 10.

The J gene is TRBJ2-7, the V gene TRBV6-5, with D tentatively TRBD1 (5 bases). CDR3 length: 12 amino acids. Trimming pared 4 bases from V and 6 bases from J, leaving 10 bases between. Germline CDR1 and CDR2: MNHEY and SVGAGI. CDR3 residues: CASSWGPGEQYF. As DNA, the CDR3 is TGTGCCAGCAGTTGGGGCCCTGGCGAGCAGTACTTC.

V usage is TRBV19 and J usage is TRBJ1-5, with a tentative D call TRBD1 (5 bases). Trimming stripped 4 bases from V and 0 bases from J, with 10 bases between. The CDR3 contains 15 residues. Germline CDR1 LNHDA, CDR2 SQIVND (reference sequence). The DNA for the CDR3 is TGTGCCAGTAGTAAGACAGACTATAGCAATCAGCCCCAGCATTTT. Translated, it gives CASSKTDYSNQPQHF.

This chain connects TRBV6-5 to TRBJ1-1, with 9 bases fitting TRBD1. CDR1 and CDR2 from the germline V gene are MNHEY and SVGAGI. CDR3 length: 15 amino acids. Trimming cost V 2 bases and J 2 bases; bases outside gene matches: 3. For the CDR3, the DNA is TGTGCCAGCAGTTACGGTACAGGGGGCAACACTGAAGCTTTCTTT. Protein: CASSYGTGGNTEAFF.

The sample holds a few counts of this clone. The chain employs TRBV4-2 and TRBJ2-1, with a tentative D call TRBD1 (6 bases). The CDR3 runs 17 residues. Germline lookup yields CDR1 LGHNA and CDR2 YNFKEQ. V lost 0 bases, J lost 0 bases, and 12 bases lay in between. The CDR3 DNA is TGTGCCAGCAGCCAAGATCTTGAGACAGGCTCCTACAATGAGCAGTTCTTC. Translation gives CASSQDLETGSYNEQFF.

V and J are TRBV10-3 and TRBJ2-7, with D perhaps matching TRBD1 or TRBD2 (5 bases each). This CDR3 is 13 amino acids long. Looked up from germline, CDR1 is ENHRY and CDR2 is SYGVKD. With 3 bases removed from V and 3 bases from J, the gap between germline ends came to 9 bases. The CDR3 here is CAISEGTLYEQYF. CDR3 sequence (DNA): TGTGCCATCAGTGAAGGGACCCTCTACGAGCAGTACTTC.

This sequence joins TRBV11-3 and TRBJ2-2; D remains ambiguous. Trimming shortened V by 0 bases and J by 5 bases, and 7 bases separated the two germline ends. The CDR3 covers 14 residues. The germline CDR1 and CDR2 sequences are SGHNT and YENEEA. The CDR3, as DNA: TGTGCCAGCAGCTTAGATCCAAATACCGGGGAGCTGTTTTTT. Protein sequence: CASSLDPNTGELFF.

The rearrangement uses TRBV6-5 and TRBJ1-5; D is unresolved. The V end was cut by 0 bases, the J end by 6 bases, with 6 bases between. The CDR3 covers 13 residues. Germline V CDR1 and CDR2: MNHEY, SVGAGI. CDR3 DNA: TGTGCCAGCAGTTACTCGTTGAGTCAGCCCCAGCATTTT. Protein: CASSYSLSQPQHF.

The CDR3 bases are TGTGCCAGCAGCTCGACAGGGGGCGTCGAAAAACTGTTTTTT. This encodes CASSSTGGVEKLFF. The chain uses TRBV11-1 and TRBJ1-4; 10 bases line up with TRBD1. The CDR3 length is 14 residues. Germline V gene data show CDR1 as SGHAT and CDR2 as FQDESV (reference sequence). After removal of 4 bases from V and 8 bases from J, the junction contained 4 bases not matched to a gene.

This clone was found once. The chain couples TRBV10-3 to TRBJ2-7, with a possible D match to TRBD1 (6 bases). This CDR3 spans 14 amino acids. The germline CDR1 and CDR2 sequences are ENHRY and SYGVKD. Trimming stripped 3 bases from V and 4 bases from J, with 13 bases between. The CDR3 loop is CAISEGAGAYEQYF. CDR3 DNA: TGTGCCATCAGTGAAGGTGCAGGGGCATACGAGCAGTACTTC.

The V call is TRBV29-1, the J call TRBJ1-4; no clear D gene. The CDR3 extends over 14 amino acids. V was clipped by 3 bases and J by 7 bases, with 15 bases between them. Germline CDR1 is SQVTM and CDR2 is ANQGSEA. The CDR3 bases are TGCAGCGTTGAGAACCGAGGTTGGGGTGAAAAACTGTTTTTT. This gives the protein CSVENRGWGEKLFF.

The sample holds a few counts of this clone. J is TRBJ2-2 and V is TRBV4-2, with 10 bases matching TRBD1. V lost 4 bases, J lost 2 bases, and 4 bases stayed unmatched. Germline V gene lookup returns CDR1 LGHNA and CDR2 YNFKEQ. The CDR3 runs 16 residues. The CDR3 loop is CASSRWTGGNTGELFF. The CDR3, as DNA: TGTGCCAGCAGCCGATGGACAGGGGGAAACACCGGGGAGCTGTTTTTT.

CDR3 nucleotide sequence: TGTGCCAGCAGCCAAAGAGGGGGGTCCTATAATTCACCCCTCCACTTT. Protein: CASSQRGGSYNSPLHF. The chain employs TRBV3-1 (or the pseudogene TRBV3-2) and TRBJ1-6; D is possibly TRBD1 (6 bases). The CDR3 consists of 16 residues. Between the trimmed V and J ends, which lost 2 bases and 1 base, there was a span of 9 bases. Germline loops: CDR1 LGHDT, CDR2 YNNKEL (reference sequence).

This chain uses TRBV5-6 with TRBJ1-5, with D maybe TRBD1 (5 bases). The CDR3 spans 14 residues. The V gene lost 2 bases and the J gene lost 3 bases, with 9 bases spanning the gap. Germline V gene lookup returns CDR1 SGHDT and CDR2 YYEEEE. For the CDR3, the DNA is TGTGCCAGCAGCTTCGACAGCCTCAATCAGCCCCAGCATTTT. This gives the protein CASSFDSLNQPQHF.

The CDR3 loop is CASSINGGQGSIEQYF. In nucleotides, the CDR3 is TGTGCCAGTAGTATCAATGGGGGACAGGGCTCCATCGAGCAGTACTTC. V gene TRBV19 combines with J gene TRBJ2-7; the match to TRBD1 covers 9 bases. CDR1 is LNHDA and CDR2 is SQIVND in the germline V gene (reference sequence). V was clipped by 3 bases and J by 6 bases; unmatched bases: 12. CDR3 length: 16 residues.

The chain uses TRBV18 and TRBJ1-5; D gene uncertain. V lost 1 base, J lost 4 bases, and 11 bases lay in between. The CDR3 spans 15 residues. Germline CDR1 reads KGHSH; CDR2 reads LQKENI. The CDR3 nucleotides are TGTGCCAGCTCACCACGAGGAGAGCTTAATCAGCCCCAGCATTTT. Its protein product is CASSPRGELNQPQHF.

This sequence joins TRBV18 and TRBJ2-7; D tentatively fits TRBD1 or TRBD2 (6 bases each). There are 14 residues in the CDR3. The V gene lost 0 bases and the J gene lost 6 bases, with 12 bases spanning the gap. The germline CDR1 and CDR2 sequences are KGHSH and LQKENI. This CDR3 is CASSPPQGGREQYF. CDR3 nucleotide sequence: TGTGCCAGCTCACCACCGCAAGGGGGGCGCGAGCAGTACTTC.

The genes are TRBV6-5 and TRBJ2-1, with TRBD2 identical over 11 bases. J was trimmed by 12 bases and V by 6 bases; bases with no gene match: 4. Germline loops: CDR1 MNHEY, CDR2 SVGAGI. There are 12 residues in the CDR3. The CDR3 sequence is CASRASGGWQFF. DNA for the CDR3: TGTGCCAGCAGGGCTAGCGGGGGGTGGCAGTTCTTC.

The chain combines TRBV7-2 with TRBJ2-1; TRBD2 aligns across 14 bases. The CDR3 is made up of 17 amino acids. Trimming at V came to 1 base and at J to 7 bases, leaving 6 bases not matched to a gene. Looked up from germline, CDR1 is SGHTA and CDR2 is FQGNSA. CDR3 bases: TGTGCCAGCAGCTTAGGACTAGCGGGGGGGTTAGAGAATGAGCAGTTCTTC. Translated: CASSLGLAGGLENEQFF.

Here the CDR3 DNA reads TGTGCCAGCAGCCCGCGGGACAGGGGGACTGAAGCTTTCTTT. It specifies CASSPRDRGTEAFF. This chain connects TRBV5-4 to TRBJ1-1; 11 positions agree with TRBD1. The CDR3 spans 14 residues. Trimming at V came to 4 bases and at J to 5 bases, leaving 4 bases not matched to a gene. Germline V gene data show CDR1 as SGHNT and CDR2 as YYREEE (reference sequence).

V usage is TRBV5-4 and J usage is TRBJ2-5; weak D call: TRBD2 (6 bases). The CDR3 covers 15 residues. The germline gives CDR1 SGHNT, CDR2 YYREEE (reference sequence). The V end lost 2 bases, the J end lost 4 bases, and 15 bases lay between the germline ends. The CDR3 loop is CASSFPLNGGETQYF. The CDR3 nucleotides are TGTGCCAGCAGCTTCCCGTTAAACGGGGGAGAGACCCAGTACTTC. Filled out from reference TRBV5-4 and TRBJ2-5, the complete variable domain reads ETGVTQSPTHLIKTRGQQVTLRCSSQSGHNTVSWYQQALGQGPQFIFQYYREEENGRGNFPPRFSGLQFPNYSSELNVNALELDDSALYLCASSFPLNGGETQYFGPGTRLLVL.

The chain combines TRBV6-5 with TRBJ2-7; possible D gene TRBD1, 6 bases. The V and J ends lost 0 bases and 0 bases respectively, with 9 bases between them. Germline V gene lookup returns CDR1 MNHEY and CDR2 SVGAGI. The CDR3 loop spans 15 amino acids. The CDR3 sequence: CASSYSGQSSYEQYF. CDR3 coding DNA: TGTGCCAGCAGTTACTCCGGACAGAGCTCCTACGAGCAGTACTTC.